This T cell receptor beta chain was recorded in a study of T cell repertoires in aging, cancer and after chemotherapy. Across the whole study: Six age groups, ranging from 30 or younger to 70 or older, included the donors. Millions of TCR reads were in the whole dataset.

Study results and limitations: Rebound thymic output was suggested by rising median generation probability during chemotherapy in each cancer cohort. Loss of evenness, beyond lost richness, contributed to age-related TCR diversity decline in cancer patients.

J gave up 4 bases and V 1 base, and 13 bases lay outside the gene matches. The CDR3 length is 17 residues. Germline CDR1 reads SGHVT; CDR2 reads SQSDAQ. TRB rearrangements spanning V, D and J were amplified using mixed TRB-A/B primers. MiXCR was run by TCRdb on the multiplex PCR reads, yielding one entry per CDR3 protein. Of some 10,000 distinct CDR3 sequences listed, more than 35% are singletons. With regard to this clonotype: Its matching antigen is unknown.

The template was genomic DNA from peripheral blood, not RNA. V usage is TRBV7-4 and J usage is TRBJ2-7; 7 bases match TRBD2. Sequenced input: blood. The TCR sequence derives from a human donor in good health. Here the CDR3 DNA reads TGTGCCAGCAGCTTAGGGTCGGTGGGCGCGGGGGAATACGAGCAGTACTTC. This codes for CASSLGSVGAGEYEQYF. Together with reference TRBV7-4 and TRBJ2-7, the CDR3 gives the full variable domain: GAGVSQSPRYKVAKRGRDVALRCDSISGHVTLYWYRQTLGQGSEVLTYSQSDAQRDKSGRPSGRFSAERPERSVSTLKIQRTEQGDSAVYLCASSLGSVGAGEYEQYFGPGTRLTVT.